The source of this T cell receptor beta chain is a study of cytotoxic CD8 clonotypes in ibrutinib-treated CLL. As for the study in general: Sequenced samples delivered averages of roughly 250,000 productive templates and roughly 94,000 productive rearrangements. Notes on the study in general: Public clonotypes were rare and shrank or held steady on treatment.

On this clone: The antigen is unknown.

Libraries were prepared by immunoSEQ multiplex PCR; TCRdb keeps only in-frame clonotypes and omits some of them. This table holds 300,000 to 350,000 clones, more than 65% found once. V was clipped by 1 base and J by 7 bases; unmatched bases: 8. There are 15 residues in the CDR3. Per germline, CDR1 SGHTA and CDR2 FQGNSA. The clonotype originates from a human donor with chronic lymphocytic leukemia. The J gene is TRBJ2-5, the V gene TRBV7-2; 8 nucleotides match TRBD2. The sample consisted of PBMCs, taken before ibrutinib treatment. CDR3 sequence: CASSLGPGTSWTQYF. CDR3 sequence (DNA): TGTGCCAGCAGCTTAGGTCCCGGGACTAGTTGGACCCAGTACTTC.